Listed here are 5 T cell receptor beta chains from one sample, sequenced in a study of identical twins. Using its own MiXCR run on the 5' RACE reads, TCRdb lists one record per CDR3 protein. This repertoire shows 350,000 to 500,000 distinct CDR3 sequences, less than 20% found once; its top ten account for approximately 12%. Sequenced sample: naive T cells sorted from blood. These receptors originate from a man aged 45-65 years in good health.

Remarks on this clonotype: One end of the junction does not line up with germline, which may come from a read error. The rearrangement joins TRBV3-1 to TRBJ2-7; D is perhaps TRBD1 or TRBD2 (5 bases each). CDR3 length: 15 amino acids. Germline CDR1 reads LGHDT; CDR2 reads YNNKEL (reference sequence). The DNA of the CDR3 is TGTGCTAGCAGGCCTGAGGGGTCTAGCAGTTACGAGCAGTACTTC. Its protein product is CASRPEGSSSYEQYF.

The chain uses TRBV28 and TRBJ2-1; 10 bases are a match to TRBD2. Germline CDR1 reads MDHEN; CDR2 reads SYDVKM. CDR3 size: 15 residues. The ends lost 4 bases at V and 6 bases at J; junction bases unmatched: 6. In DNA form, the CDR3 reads TGTGCCAGCAGTTCCTCTAGCGGGAGATCCAATGAGCAGTTCTTC. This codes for CASSSSSGRSNEQFF.

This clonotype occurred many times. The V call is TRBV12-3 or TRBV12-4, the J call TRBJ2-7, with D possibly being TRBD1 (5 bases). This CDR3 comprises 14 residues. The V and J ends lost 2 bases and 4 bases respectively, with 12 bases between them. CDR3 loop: CASSLRGRAYEQYF. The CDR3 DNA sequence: TGTGCCAGCAGTTTAAGGGGCAGGGCTTACGAGCAGTACTTC.

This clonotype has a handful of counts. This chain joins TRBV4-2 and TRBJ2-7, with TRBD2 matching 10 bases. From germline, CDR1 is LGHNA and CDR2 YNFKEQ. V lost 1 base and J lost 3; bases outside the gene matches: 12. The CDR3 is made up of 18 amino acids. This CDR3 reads CASSQVTSSGRGNYEQYF. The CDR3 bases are TGTGCCAGCAGCCAAGTCACTTCTAGCGGGAGAGGGAACTACGAGCAGTACTTC.

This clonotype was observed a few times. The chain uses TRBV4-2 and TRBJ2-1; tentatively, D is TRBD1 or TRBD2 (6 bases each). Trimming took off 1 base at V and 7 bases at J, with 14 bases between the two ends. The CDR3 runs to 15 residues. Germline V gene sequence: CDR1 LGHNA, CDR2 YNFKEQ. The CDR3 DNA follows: TGTGCCAGCAGCCAAGCTAGCGCAACAGGGAATGAGCAGTTCTTC. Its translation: CASSQASATGNEQFF.